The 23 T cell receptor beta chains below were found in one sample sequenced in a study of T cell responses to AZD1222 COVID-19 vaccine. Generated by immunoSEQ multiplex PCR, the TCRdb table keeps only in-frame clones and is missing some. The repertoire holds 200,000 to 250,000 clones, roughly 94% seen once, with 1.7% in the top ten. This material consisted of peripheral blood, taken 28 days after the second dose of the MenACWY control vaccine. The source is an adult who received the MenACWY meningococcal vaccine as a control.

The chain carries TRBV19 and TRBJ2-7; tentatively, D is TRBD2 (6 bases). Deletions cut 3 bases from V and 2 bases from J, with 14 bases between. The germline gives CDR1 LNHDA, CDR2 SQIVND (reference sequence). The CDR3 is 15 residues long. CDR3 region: CASSISLSGAYEQYF. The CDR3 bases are TGTGCCAGTAGTATTAGTCTGTCGGGGGCCTACGAGCAGTACTTC.

CDR3 DNA: TGTGCCAGCAGCTTGAATTCCGGGGTGGACTGGGAGACCCAGTACTTC. Protein sequence: CASSLNSGVDWETQYF. J is TRBJ2-5 and V is TRBV5-6; a possible D gene is TRBD2 (5 bases). Trimming pared 1 base from V and 5 bases from J, leaving 18 bases between. Germline CDR1 is SGHDT and CDR2 is YYEEEE. The CDR3 is 16 amino acids.

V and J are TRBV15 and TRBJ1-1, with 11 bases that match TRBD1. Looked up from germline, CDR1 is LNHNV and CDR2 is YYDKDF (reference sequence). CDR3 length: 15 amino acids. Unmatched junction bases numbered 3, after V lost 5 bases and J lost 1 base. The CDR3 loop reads CATSGQGAGNTEAFF. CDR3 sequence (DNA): TGTGCCACCAGCGGACAGGGGGCGGGGAACACTGAAGCTTTCTTT. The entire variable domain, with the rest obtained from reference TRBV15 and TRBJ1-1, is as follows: DAMVIQNPRYQVTQFGKPVTLSCSQTLNHNVMYWYQQKSSQAPKLLFHYYDKDFNNEADTPDNFQSRRPNTSFCFLDIRSPGLGDTAMYLCATSGQGAGNTEAFFGQGTRLTVV.

CDR3 in DNA: TGTGCCAGCAGCCCCCGGGGCTCGGGAGGTAATTCCTACGAGCAGTACTTC. Protein: CASSPRGSGGNSYEQYF. The chain couples TRBV4-2 to TRBJ2-7, with 7 bases that match TRBD2. CDR1 and CDR2 (germline): LGHNA, YNFKEQ. The CDR3 is 17 amino acids. The J segment lost 1 base and the V segment lost 4 bases, leaving 13 bases of the junction unmatched.

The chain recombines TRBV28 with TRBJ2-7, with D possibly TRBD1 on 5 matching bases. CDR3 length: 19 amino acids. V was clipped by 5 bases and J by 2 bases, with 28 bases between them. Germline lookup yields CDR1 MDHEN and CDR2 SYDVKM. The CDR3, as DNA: TGTGCCAGCAGTAGCACTGGGGTTGGGGCCTCCCTGGTAACCTACGAGCAGTACTTC. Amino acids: CASSSTGVGASLVTYEQYF.

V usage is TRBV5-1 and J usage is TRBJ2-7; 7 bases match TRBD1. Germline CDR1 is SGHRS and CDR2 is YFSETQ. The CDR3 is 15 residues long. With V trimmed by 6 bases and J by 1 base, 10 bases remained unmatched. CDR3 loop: CASTPRGDSSYEQYF. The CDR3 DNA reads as TGCGCCAGCACACCCCGAGGGGACAGTTCCTACGAGCAGTACTTC.

The DNA of the CDR3 is TGTGCCAGCAAGCGGTACAGGATGAAAACAACCACCGGGGAGCTGTTTTTT. It encodes CASKRYRMKTTTGELFF. The J gene is TRBJ2-2, the V gene TRBV2, with D perhaps TRBD1 or TRBD2 (5 bases each). The CDR3 has 17 residues. The germline gives CDR1 SNHLY, CDR2 FYNNEI. Trimming shortened V by 7 bases and J by 4 bases, and 22 bases separated the two germline ends.

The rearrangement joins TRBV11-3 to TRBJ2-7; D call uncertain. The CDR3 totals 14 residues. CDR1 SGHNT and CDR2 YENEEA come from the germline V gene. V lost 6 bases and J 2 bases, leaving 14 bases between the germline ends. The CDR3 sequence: CASSSDTYPYEQYF. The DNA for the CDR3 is TGTGCCAGCAGTTCTGACACCTACCCCTACGAGCAGTACTTC.

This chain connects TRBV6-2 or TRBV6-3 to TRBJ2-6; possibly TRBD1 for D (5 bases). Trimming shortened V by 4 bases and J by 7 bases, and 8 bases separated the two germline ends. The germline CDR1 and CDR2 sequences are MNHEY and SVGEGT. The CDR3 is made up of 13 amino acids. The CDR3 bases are TGTGCCAGCAGTTTACAGGACGCCAACGTCCTGACTTTC. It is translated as CASSLQDANVLTF.

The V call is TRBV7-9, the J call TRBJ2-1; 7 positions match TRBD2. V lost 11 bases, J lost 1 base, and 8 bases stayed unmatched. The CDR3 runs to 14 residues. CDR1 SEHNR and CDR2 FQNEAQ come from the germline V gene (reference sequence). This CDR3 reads CAAELALSYNEQFF. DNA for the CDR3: TGTGCCGCCGAACTAGCGCTTTCCTACAATGAGCAGTTCTTC.

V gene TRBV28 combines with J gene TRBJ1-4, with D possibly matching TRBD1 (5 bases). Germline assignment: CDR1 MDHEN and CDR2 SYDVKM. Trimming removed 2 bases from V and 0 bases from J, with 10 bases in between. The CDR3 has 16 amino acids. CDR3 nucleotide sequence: TGTGCCAGCAGTTTAATCCAGACAGCAACTAATGAAAAACTGTTTTTT. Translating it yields CASSLIQTATNEKLFF.

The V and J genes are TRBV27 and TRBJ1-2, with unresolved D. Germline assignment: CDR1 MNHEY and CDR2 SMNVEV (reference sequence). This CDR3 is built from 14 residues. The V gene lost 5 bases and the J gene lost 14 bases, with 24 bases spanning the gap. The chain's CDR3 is CASSLTSSYFYRTF. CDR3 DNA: TGTGCCAGCAGTCTGACAAGCTCTTACTTCTATAGGACCTTC.

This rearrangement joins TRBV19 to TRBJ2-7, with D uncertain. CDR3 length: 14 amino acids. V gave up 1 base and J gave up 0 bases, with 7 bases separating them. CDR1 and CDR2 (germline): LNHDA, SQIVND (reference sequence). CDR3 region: CASSIARYSYEQYF. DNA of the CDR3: TGTGCCAGTAGTATAGCTAGATACTCCTACGAGCAGTACTTC.

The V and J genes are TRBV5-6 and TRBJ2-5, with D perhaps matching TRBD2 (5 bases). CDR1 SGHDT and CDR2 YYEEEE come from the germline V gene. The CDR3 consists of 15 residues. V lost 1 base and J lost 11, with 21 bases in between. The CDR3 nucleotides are TGTGCCAGCAGCTTGTTCGGGGTCACCCTGGAGGAGCAGTACTTC. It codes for CASSLFGVTLEEQYF.

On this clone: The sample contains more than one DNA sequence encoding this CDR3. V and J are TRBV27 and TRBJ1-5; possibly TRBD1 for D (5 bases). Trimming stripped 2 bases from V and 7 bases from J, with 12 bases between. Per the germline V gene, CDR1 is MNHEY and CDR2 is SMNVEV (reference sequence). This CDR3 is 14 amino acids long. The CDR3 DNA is TGTGCCAGCAGTTTAAGAGGGGTAAACCAGCCCCAGCATTTT. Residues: CASSLRGVNQPQHF.

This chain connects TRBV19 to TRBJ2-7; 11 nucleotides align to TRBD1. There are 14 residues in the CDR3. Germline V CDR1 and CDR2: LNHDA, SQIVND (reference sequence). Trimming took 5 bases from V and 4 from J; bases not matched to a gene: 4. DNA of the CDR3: TGTGCCAGTAGTTCCGGGACAGGGGGGTACGAGCAGTACTTC. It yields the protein CASSSGTGGYEQYF.

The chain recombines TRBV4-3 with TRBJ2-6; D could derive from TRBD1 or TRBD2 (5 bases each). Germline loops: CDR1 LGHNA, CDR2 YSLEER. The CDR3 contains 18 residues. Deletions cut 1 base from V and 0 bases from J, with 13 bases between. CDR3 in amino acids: CASSQVATVGSGANVLTF. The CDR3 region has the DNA TGCGCCAGCAGCCAAGTAGCGACAGTTGGCTCTGGGGCCAACGTCCTGACTTTC.

CDR3 nucleotides: TGCGCCAGCAGCCAACGGTTTCCAAGCGATGGCTACACCTTC. Amino acids: CASSQRFPSDGYTF. V is TRBV4-3 and J is TRBJ1-2; D unresolved. The CDR3 totals 14 residues. V was shortened by 2 bases and J by 6 bases, with 13 bases between the two germline ends. Germline V gives CDR1 LGHNA, CDR2 YSLEER.

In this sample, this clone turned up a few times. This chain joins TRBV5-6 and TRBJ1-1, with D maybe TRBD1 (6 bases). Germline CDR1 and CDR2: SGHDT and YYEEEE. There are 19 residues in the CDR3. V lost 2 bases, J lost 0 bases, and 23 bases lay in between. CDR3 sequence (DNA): TGTGCCAGCAGCTTTTACAGACAGGACCATGAGCGCATGAACACTGAAGCTTTCTTT. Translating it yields CASSFYRQDHERMNTEAFF.

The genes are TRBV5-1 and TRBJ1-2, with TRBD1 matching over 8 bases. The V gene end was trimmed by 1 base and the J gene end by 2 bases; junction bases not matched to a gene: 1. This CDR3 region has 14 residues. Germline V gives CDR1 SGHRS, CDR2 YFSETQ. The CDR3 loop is CASSLNRGNYGYTF. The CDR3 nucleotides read TGCGCCAGCAGCTTGAACAGGGGGAACTATGGCTACACCTTC.

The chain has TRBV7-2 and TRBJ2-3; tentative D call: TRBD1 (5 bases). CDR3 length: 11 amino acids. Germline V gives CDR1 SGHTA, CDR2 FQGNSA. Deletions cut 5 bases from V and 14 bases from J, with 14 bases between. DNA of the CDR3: TGTGCCAGCAGCCTCGACAGCCCCGGGTATTTT. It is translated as CASSLDSPGYF.

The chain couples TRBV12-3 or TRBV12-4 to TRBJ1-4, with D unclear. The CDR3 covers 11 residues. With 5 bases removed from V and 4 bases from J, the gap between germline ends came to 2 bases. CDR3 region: CASSVNEKLFF. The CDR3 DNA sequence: TGTGCCAGCAGTGTTAATGAAAAACTGTTTTTT.

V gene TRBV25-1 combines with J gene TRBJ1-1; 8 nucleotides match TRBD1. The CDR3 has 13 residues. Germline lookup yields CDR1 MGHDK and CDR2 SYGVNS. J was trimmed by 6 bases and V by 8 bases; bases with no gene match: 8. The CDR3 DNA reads TGTGCCAGCGCCGGACAGGGTGTCGCTGAAGCTTTCTTT. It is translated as CASAGQGVAEAFF.